This T cell receptor beta chain was obtained from a study of blood T cell repertoires in COVID-19. This CDR3 is 13 amino acids long. Germline CDR1 and CDR2: SGHNT and YYREEE (reference sequence). The V and J ends lost 4 bases and 5 bases respectively, with 10 bases between them. Sequencing was performed with immunoSEQ multiplex PCR; in TCRdb, only in-frame clones are kept and a portion is missing. Among more than 85,000 clones listed, about three quarters were seen once. Sequenced material: peripheral blood. The receptor comes from a woman in her 70s with acute or convalescent COVID-19. The chain combines TRBV5-4 with TRBJ2-1, with D possibly TRBD1 on 6 matching bases. The CDR3 DNA reads as TGTGCCAGCAGCGGACAGACTCACAATGAGCAGTTCTTC. It yields the protein CASSGQTHNEQFF.